These 19 T cell receptor beta chains were all obtained from the same sample, sequenced in a study of shared clonotypes between healthy human individuals. The naive CD8 subset, CD45RO-negative cells positively selected for CCR7, excluded terminally differentiated effector memory CD45RA+ cells. Only in-frame clones appear in the TCRdb table, and some are missing; sequencing was by immunoSEQ multiplex PCR. The sample lists 1.5 million to 2.5 million clones; around 96% were seen once. Sequencing input: naive CD8+ T cells sorted from blood. The receptors were gathered from a man aged 18 to 30 in good health.

The J gene is TRBJ2-7, the V gene TRBV4-3; 9 nucleotides agree with TRBD1. CDR1 LGHNA and CDR2 YSLEER come from the germline V gene. The CDR3 extends over 14 amino acids. The junction had 9 bases not matched to a gene; V was cut back by 8 bases and J by 4 bases. CDR3 nucleotide sequence: TGCGCCAGCGCGGAAGTACAGGGGGCTTACGAGCAGTACTTC. It yields the protein CASAEVQGAYEQYF.

This rearrangement joins TRBV6-1 to TRBJ1-5; 8 nucleotides line up with TRBD1. The ends lost 2 bases at V and 4 bases at J; junction bases unmatched: 7. Germline-derived CDR1 and CDR2 are MNHNS and SASEGT. There are 16 residues in the CDR3. CDR3 residues: CASSESPDRGNQPQHF. The CDR3 DNA sequence: TGTGCCAGCAGTGAATCCCCAGACAGGGGAAATCAGCCCCAGCATTTT.

As for this clone: The sample contains more than one DNA sequence encoding this CDR3. The V gene is TRBV27, the J gene TRBJ1-5; D might be TRBD1 (5 bases). Germline lookup yields CDR1 MNHEY and CDR2 SMNVEV (reference sequence). This CDR3 comprises 16 residues. V was trimmed by 5 bases and J by 1 base, leaving 15 bases between them. The CDR3 DNA is TGTGCCAGCAGTCCATCGGTAGGGGAAAGCAATCAGCCCCAGCATTTT. Amino acid sequence: CASSPSVGESNQPQHF.

V and J are TRBV9 and TRBJ1-5, with 11 bases that match TRBD1. Germline CDR1 is SGDLS and CDR2 is YYNGEE. The CDR3 spans 15 residues. V was clipped by 0 bases and J by 5 bases; unmatched bases: 1. As DNA, the CDR3 is TGTGCCAGCAGCGTAGGGGGACAGGGGGATCAGCCCCAGCATTTT. Residues: CASSVGGQGDQPQHF.

The chain combines TRBV5-4 with TRBJ2-1, with a possible D match to TRBD2 (5 bases). This CDR3 has 13 amino acids. Trimming took 0 bases from V and 8 from J, leaving 9 bases between them. CDR1 and CDR2 from the germline V gene are SGHNT and YYREEE (reference sequence). CDR3 protein: CASSLASWDEQFF. CDR3 DNA: TGTGCCAGCAGCTTGGCTAGCTGGGATGAGCAGTTCTTC.

Concerning this clone: This specimen includes other DNA sequences encoding the same CDR3. The CDR3 nucleotides read TGTGCCAGTAGTATTCCGGGGAACACTGAAGCTTTCTTT. It encodes CASSIPGNTEAFF. The chain couples TRBV19 to TRBJ1-1; the D is unclear. The V end lost 3 bases, the J end lost 1 base, and 6 bases lay between the germline ends. The CDR3 is made up of 13 amino acids. CDR1 LNHDA and CDR2 SQIVND come from the germline V gene (reference sequence).

V and J are TRBV7-9 and TRBJ1-1; no clear D. Germline CDR1 and CDR2: SEHNR and FQNEAQ (reference sequence). V lost 4 bases and J 6 bases, leaving 12 bases between the germline ends. The CDR3 contains 13 residues. CDR3 DNA: TGTGCCAGCAGCTATCCAGCCTTCCCTGAAGCTTTCTTT. It translates to CASSYPAFPEAFF.

Note on this clone: The germline gene is not matched at one end of the junction; a read error may be the cause. The V gene is TRBV29-1, the J gene TRBJ2-2; D call uncertain. The CDR3 is 13 amino acids. Germline V gene sequence: CDR1 SQVTM, CDR2 ANQGSEA. CDR3 nucleotides: TGCAGCGTTCAAGACGTACATGGCGGGGAGCTGTTTTTT. It codes for CSVQDVHGGELFF.

This chain links TRBV7-3 with TRBJ2-1; 12 bases line up with TRBD2. J gave up 2 bases and V 5 bases, and 1 base lay outside the gene matches. The CDR3 is 15 residues long. Germline V gene sequence: CDR1 SGHTA, CDR2 FQGTGA. CDR3 coding DNA: TGTGCCAGCAGCCGACTAGCGGGGGCCTACAATGAGCAGTTCTTC. Protein product: CASSRLAGAYNEQFF.

This rearrangement joins TRBV7-9 to TRBJ1-1, with unresolved D. Trimming shortened V by 1 base and J by 0 bases, and 9 bases separated the two germline ends. The germline CDR1 and CDR2 sequences are SEHNR and FQNEAQ (reference sequence). The CDR3 covers 15 residues. CDR3 in amino acids: CASSLDGGLNTEAFF. DNA of the CDR3: TGTGCCAGCAGCTTAGATGGAGGTTTGAACACTGAAGCTTTCTTT. Using reference TRBV7-9 and TRBJ1-1 for the parts outside the CDR3, the full variable domain is DTGVSQNPRHKITKRGQNVTFRCDPISEHNRLYWYRQTLGQGPEFLTYFQNEAQLEKSRLLSDRFSAERPKGSFSTLEIQRTEQGDSAMYLCASSLDGGLNTEAFFGQGTRLTVV.

This clone showed up just once. This rearrangement joins TRBV9 to TRBJ2-7, with 7 bases matching TRBD1. The CDR3 runs 15 residues. Looked up from germline, CDR1 is SGDLS and CDR2 is YYNGEE. V lost 3 bases, J lost 2 bases, and 8 bases stayed unmatched. CDR3 nucleotides: TGTGCCAGCAGCGAAAAAGGACAGGATCCCTACGAGCAGTACTTC. Amino acid sequence: CASSEKGQDPYEQYF.

This clone has just one count. The rearrangement uses TRBV18 and TRBJ1-4, with D perhaps matching TRBD1 (5 bases). The CDR3 runs to 13 residues. V shed 3 bases and J shed 6 bases, with 8 bases lying between them. Germline V lookup: CDR1 KGHSH, CDR2 LQKENI. This CDR3 is CASSPEGDEKLFF. The CDR3 bases are TGTGCCAGCTCACCCGAAGGGGATGAAAAACTGTTTTTT.

The CDR3: CASSYRQGAWLGYTF. The CDR3 bases are TGTGCCAGCAGTTACCGACAGGGTGCCTGGCTTGGCTACACCTTC. The gene calls are TRBV6-5 and TRBJ1-2, with TRBD1 matching 7 bases. The CDR3 loop spans 15 amino acids. Germline CDR1 MNHEY, CDR2 SVGAGI. V was pared by 2 bases and J by 7 bases, with 10 bases of the junction left unmatched.

The V call is TRBV6-1, the J call TRBJ1-4; D is unresolved. Per the germline V gene, CDR1 is MNHNS and CDR2 is SASEGT. Trimming took off 1 base at V and 8 bases at J, with 14 bases between the two ends. The CDR3 is 15 residues long. CDR3 sequence (DNA): TGTGCCAGCAGTGAAGACTGGCTCCAGGAGGAAAAACTGTTTTTT. It codes for CASSEDWLQEEKLFF.

V and J are TRBV19 and TRBJ1-5; possible D gene TRBD1, 5 bases. The CDR3 runs 15 residues. The V end was cut by 6 bases, the J end by 0 bases, with 12 bases between. Germline lookup yields CDR1 LNHDA and CDR2 SQIVND (reference sequence). DNA of the CDR3: TGTGCCAGTAGATGGGGGGGACCTAGCAATCAGCCCCAGCATTTT. It specifies CASRWGGPSNQPQHF.

The rearrangement joins TRBV4-3 to TRBJ2-1; unclear D gene. Germline loops: CDR1 LGHNA, CDR2 YSLEER. This CDR3 region has 17 residues. V was shortened by 0 bases and J by 4 bases, with 16 bases between the two germline ends. CDR3 DNA sequence: TGCGCCAGCAGCCAAGATGCGTACGCGGAAGTATACAATGAGCAGTTCTTC. This gives the protein CASSQDAYAEVYNEQFF.

The chain has TRBV11-2 and TRBJ2-7, with TRBD2 matching over 10 bases. The CDR3 is 18 amino acids. The V segment lost 5 bases and the J segment 1 base; nucleotides outside the gene matches: 14. Germline V gives CDR1 SGHAT, CDR2 FQNNGV. The CDR3 sequence: CASSPFPPGLASSYEQYF. DNA of the CDR3: TGTGCCAGCAGCCCGTTCCCCCCGGGACTAGCGTCGTCCTACGAGCAGTACTTC.

The CDR3 DNA reads as TGCAGCGTTGGGGACAGAACCTACGAGCAGTACTTC. This gives the protein CSVGDRTYEQYF. The chain employs TRBV29-1 and TRBJ2-7, with 7 bases aligning to TRBD1. The CDR3 sequence is 12 residues long. Germline assignment: CDR1 SQVTM and CDR2 ANQGSEA. V was pared by 4 bases and J by 2 bases, with 2 bases of the junction left unmatched.

The rearrangement joins TRBV13 to TRBJ2-5; D is undetermined. Trimming took off 5 bases at V and 1 base at J, with 14 bases between the two ends. The CDR3 consists of 15 residues. Germline V lookup: CDR1 PRHDT, CDR2 FYEKMQ (reference sequence). CDR3 bases: TGTGCCAGCAGCCCCCCTGGGTCAGCCCAAGAGACCCAGTACTTC. The encoded protein is CASSPPGSAQETQYF.